This TCR beta chain comes out of a study of cytomegalovirus exposure and HLA in healthy donors. Amplification used 60 Vbeta primers and 13 Jbeta primers. TCRdb's copy holds only in-frame clones and misses some; the assay was immunoSEQ multiplex PCR. Of roughly 160,000 clones detected, 70% to 80% appear once; the ten largest clones hold roughly 2%. V was trimmed by 2 bases and J by 6 bases, leaving 5 bases between them. The CDR3 spans 12 residues. Germline-derived CDR1 and CDR2 are SGHTA and FQGNSA. This chain links TRBV7-2 with TRBJ2-1; D not resolved. The sequencing input was PBMCs. This clonotype was obtained from a man between 35 and 55 years old in good health and CMV-seronegative. CDR3: CASSLMSNEQFF. The CDR3 region has the DNA TGTGCCAGCAGCTTAATGAGCAATGAGCAGTTCTTC. Complete variable domain (other parts from reference TRBV7-2 and TRBJ2-1): GAGVSQSPSNKVTEKGKDVELRCDPISGHTALYWYRQSLGQGLEFLIYFQGNSAPDKSGLPSDRFSAERTGGSVSTLTIQRTQQEDSAVYLCASSLMSNEQFFGPGTRLTVL.